What follows are 10 T cell receptor beta chains derived from one specimen sequenced in a study of T cells in Graves' hyperthyroidism and ophthalmopathy. RNA transcripts provided the source from which TCR beta CDR3 regions were amplified. HTBI primers were employed in a first-round RT-PCR of the TCR CDR3. From the multiplex PCR reads, TCRdb called clonotypes with MiXCR, one entry per CDR3 protein. The sample consists of roughly 100,000 distinct CDR3 sequences, 45% to 50% of them appearing once. Sequences were obtained from blood. These receptor sequences come from a man aged 35 to 55 with Graves' hyperthyroidism.

The table lists this clonotype with a few counts. The CDR3 region has the DNA TGTGCCAGCAGGTCGGCAGGGGACAGGTGGCAACCGCCCCAGCATTTT. It yields the protein CASRSAGDRWQPPQHF. The V gene is TRBV11-1, the J gene TRBJ1-5, with 8 bases lining up with TRBD1. With 6 bases clipped from V and 9 bases from J, the junction kept 16 bases outside the gene matches. Germline CDR1 and CDR2: SGHAT and FQDESV (reference sequence). The CDR3 has 16 residues.

This clonotype was recorded many times. This chain connects TRBV7-2 to TRBJ2-2, with unresolved D. Per the germline V gene, CDR1 is SGHTA and CDR2 is FQGNSA. V was clipped by 5 bases and J by 6 bases, with 10 bases between them. This CDR3 region has 13 residues. This CDR3 is CASSPPIPGELFF. CDR3 sequence (DNA): TGTGCCAGCAGCCCCCCCATTCCCGGGGAGCTGTTTTTT.

This clonotype was seen a single time. The chain couples TRBV13 to TRBJ2-7; 11 bases agree with TRBD2. The DNA end is a closer match to TRBJ2-1, so the J assignment may be wrong. CDR3 length equals 16 residues. Germline CDR1 is PRHDT and CDR2 is FYEKMQ (reference sequence). The CDR3 DNA follows: TGTGCCAGCGGCTCCGCTGCTAGCGGGGGGAACAATGAGCAGTTCTTC. It translates to CASGSAASGGNNEQFF.

Judged by abundance, this clonotype is medium-sized. V usage is TRBV2 and J usage is TRBJ2-1, with 11 bases matching TRBD2. J was trimmed by 5 bases and V by 4 bases; bases with no gene match: 4. The V gene's germline CDR1 is SNHLY and CDR2 FYNNEI. This CDR3 has 15 amino acids. CDR3 coding DNA: TGTGCCAGCAGTGTATCTAGCGGGGGGAACAATGAGCAGTTCTTC. It encodes CASSVSSGGNNEQFF.

The rearrangement joins TRBV14 to TRBJ1-2; no firm D call. CDR3 length: 8 residues. V was cut by 6 bases and J by 9 bases, with 2 bases left in between. Germline assignment: CDR1 SGHDN and CDR2 FVKESK. CDR3 region: CASSCYTF. DNA of the CDR3: TGTGCCAGCAGTTGCTACACCTTC.

This clonotype was detected ten times or more. The rearrangement links TRBV7-2 to TRBJ1-5; 8 positions agree with TRBD1. CDR3 length equals 17 residues. Germline-derived CDR1 and CDR2 are SGHTA and FQGNSA. The trim removed 3 bases at V and 4 bases at J, leaving 11 bases unmatched. The CDR3 protein is CASSLRTGTGGNQPQHF. The CDR3 DNA follows: TGTGCCAGCAGCTTGAGGACGGGAACAGGGGGGAATCAGCCCCAGCATTTT.

The gene calls are TRBV11-3 and TRBJ1-5; 8 bases fit TRBD1. With 8 bases clipped from V and 9 bases from J, the junction kept 18 bases outside the gene matches. CDR1 is SGHNT and CDR2 is YENEEA in the germline V gene. CDR3 length: 16 residues. The CDR3 loop is CASGPSGDRWQPPQHF. The CDR3 coding sequence is TGTGCCAGCGGCCCTAGCGGGGACAGGTGGCAACCGCCCCAGCATTTT.

This clonotype was seen more than once but under ten times. This sequence joins TRBV2 and TRBJ2-7, with a weak D call TRBD2 (6 bases). Trimming took off 8 bases at V and 1 base at J, with 15 bases between the two ends. This CDR3 spans 14 amino acids. Per germline, CDR1 SNHLY and CDR2 FYNNEI. CDR3: CASSRRDSSYEQYF. The CDR3 DNA reads TGTGCCAGCTCACGCCGGGACTCTTCCTACGAGCAGTACTTC. Full variable domain (outside the CDR3, taken from reference TRBV2 and TRBJ2-7): EPEVTQTPSHQVTQMGQEVILRCVPISNHLYFYWYRQILGQKVEFLVSFYNNEISEKSEIFDDQFSVERPDGSNFTLKIRSTKLEDSAMYFCASSRRDSSYEQYFGPGTRLTVT.

This clonotype has only one observation. V usage is TRBV7-2 and J usage is TRBJ2-3; D unclear. This CDR3 is 14 amino acids long. The germline V gene encodes CDR1 SGHTA and CDR2 FQGNSA. V was cut by 3 bases and J by 2 bases, with 9 bases left in between. The DNA of the CDR3 is TGTGCCAGCAGCTTCGCGGTAATCACAGATACGCAGTATTTT. This encodes CASSFAVITDTQYF.

This clonotype was observed a single time. The genes are TRBV10-3 and TRBJ1-5; D uncertain. The V gene's germline CDR1 is ENHRY and CDR2 SYGVKD. V dropped 4 bases and J dropped 7 bases, with 17 bases sitting between them. CDR3 size: 15 residues. The DNA for the CDR3 is TGTGCCATCAGTGTCGGGCTCCTGGGCAGGCAGCCCCAGCATTTT. Translated, it gives CAISVGLLGRQPQHF.